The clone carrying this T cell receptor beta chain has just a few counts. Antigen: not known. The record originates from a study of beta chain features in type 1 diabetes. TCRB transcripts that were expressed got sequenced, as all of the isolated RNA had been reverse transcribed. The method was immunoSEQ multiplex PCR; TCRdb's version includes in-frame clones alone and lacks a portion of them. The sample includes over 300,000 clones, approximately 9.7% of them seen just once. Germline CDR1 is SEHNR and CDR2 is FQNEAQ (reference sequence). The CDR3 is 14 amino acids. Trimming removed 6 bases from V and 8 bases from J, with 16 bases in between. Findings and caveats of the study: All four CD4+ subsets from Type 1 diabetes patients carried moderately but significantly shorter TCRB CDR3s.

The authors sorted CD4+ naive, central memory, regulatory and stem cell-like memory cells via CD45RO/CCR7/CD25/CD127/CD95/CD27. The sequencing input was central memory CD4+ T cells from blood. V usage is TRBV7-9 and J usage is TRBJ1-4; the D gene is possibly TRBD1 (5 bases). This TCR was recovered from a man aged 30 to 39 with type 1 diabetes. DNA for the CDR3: TGTGCCAGCAGTTACACGGCGGGGCGGGAAAAACTGTTTTTT. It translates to CASSYTAGREKLFF.